The 20 T cell receptor beta chains presented below share a single source sample, sequenced in a study of cytomegalovirus exposure and HLA in healthy donors. Vbeta (60) and Jbeta (13) primers were used in the PCR. Profiled with immunoSEQ multiplex PCR; TCRdb holds only in-frame clones, not every one. The sample shows about 160,000 clones, 80% to 90% of them seen only once. The specimen was PBMCs. The receptors were sampled from a male donor in good health and CMV-seronegative.

The V and J genes are TRBV6-5 and TRBJ2-3, with 7 nucleotides matching TRBD2. CDR1 is MNHEY and CDR2 is SVGAGI in the germline V gene. The ends lost 6 bases at V and 4 bases at J; junction bases unmatched: 10. The CDR3 spans 15 residues. CDR3 sequence (DNA): TGTGCCAGCAGCAGTCGGACTAGAGTGCCAGATACGCAGTATTTT. It yields the protein CASSSRTRVPDTQYF.

The chain combines TRBV5-4 with TRBJ2-2, with D maybe TRBD2 (6 bases). Germline CDR1 SGHNT, CDR2 YYREEE (reference sequence). Trimming left V 2 bases short and J 7 bases short, with 12 bases between. The CDR3 extends over 14 amino acids. In DNA form, the CDR3 reads TGTGCCAGCAGCTTTGGGACTGGGGACGGGGAGCTGTTTTTT. It is translated as CASSFGTGDGELFF.

The chain uses TRBV28 and TRBJ1-1; D not certain. The CDR3 has 15 amino acids. V gave up 6 bases and J gave up 1 base, with 15 bases separating them. Germline CDR1 is MDHEN and CDR2 is SYDVKM. The CDR3 is CASSKNTLRNTEAFF. The CDR3 DNA is TGTGCCAGCAGCAAAAATACCCTCAGGAACACTGAAGCTTTCTTT.

This chain links TRBV2 with TRBJ2-1, with TRBD2 identical over 9 bases. V gave up 2 bases and J gave up 3 bases; unmatched junction bases: 8. Germline lookup yields CDR1 SNHLY and CDR2 FYNNEI. This CDR3 comprises 17 residues. The CDR3 sequence: CASSEHLAGNVYNEQFF. The CDR3 DNA sequence: TGTGCCAGCAGTGAACATCTAGCGGGAAATGTCTACAATGAGCAGTTCTTC.

This clone was picked up one time. The genes are TRBV15 and TRBJ1-4; D might be TRBD1 (6 bases). The germline V and J ends were trimmed by 0 bases and 3 bases, with 14 bases remaining between them. The CDR3 has 17 amino acids. Germline CDR1 LNHNV, CDR2 YYDKDF (reference sequence). The CDR3 DNA reads TGTGCCACCAGCAGAGATCGTAAGGGGGGGCCTAATGAAAAACTGTTTTTT. Its protein product is CATSRDRKGGPNEKLFF.

This chain uses TRBV7-8 with TRBJ2-7, with 7 bases fitting TRBD2. V was pared by 5 bases and J by 5 bases, with 6 bases of the junction left unmatched. The CDR3 is made up of 13 amino acids. CDR1 is SGHVS and CDR2 is FQNEAQ in the germline V gene. Here the CDR3 reads CASSPGRADEQYF. CDR3 nucleotide sequence: TGTGCCAGCAGCCCGGGGAGGGCCGACGAGCAGTACTTC.

This chain connects TRBV6-5 to TRBJ2-7, with 7 bases identical to TRBD1. V lost 6 bases to trimming and J lost 3 bases; unmatched junction nucleotides: 5. Germline values: CDR1 MNHEY, CDR2 SVGAGI. The CDR3 sequence is 13 residues long. The CDR3 region is CASSLGQLYEQYF. CDR3 DNA: TGTGCCAGCAGCCTGGGACAGCTCTACGAGCAGTACTTC.

The CDR3 here is CASSFLENSPLHF. The CDR3 DNA is TGTGCCAGCAGCTTTTTAGAAAATTCACCCCTCCACTTT. The chain carries TRBV11-2 and TRBJ1-6; D gene unclear. There are 13 residues in the CDR3. Looked up from germline, CDR1 is SGHAT and CDR2 is FQNNGV. V gave up 3 bases and J gave up 7 bases, with 7 bases separating them.

This clone turned up a few times. The CDR3 loop is CASSPYVTGTSVHNEQFF. CDR3 DNA: TGTGCCAGCAGCCCTTACGTCACCGGGACTAGCGTTCACAATGAGCAGTTCTTC. The J gene is TRBJ2-1, the V gene TRBV5-8; 10 nucleotides line up with TRBD2. Germline assignment: CDR1 SGHTS and CDR2 YDEGEE. Trimming removed 4 bases from V and 5 bases from J; junction bases left unmatched: 15. This CDR3 has 18 residues.

This clone was seen only once. The V and J genes are TRBV5-6 and TRBJ2-7, with TRBD2 matching over 12 bases. V lost 0 bases to trimming and J lost 1 base; unmatched junction nucleotides: 5. Germline-derived CDR1 and CDR2 are SGHDT and YYEEEE. The CDR3 sequence is 17 residues long. The DNA of the CDR3 is TGTGCCAGCAGCTTGGCCCTAGCGGGGGGGCCTTCCTACGAGCAGTACTTC. Protein sequence: CASSLALAGGPSYEQYF.

This CDR3 reads CASSPSVALNTEAFF. The CDR3 nucleotides read TGTGCCAGCAGCCCCAGTGTGGCACTGAACACTGAAGCTTTCTTT. The chain links TRBV7-9 to TRBJ1-1; the D is unclear. Germline lookup yields CDR1 SEHNR and CDR2 FQNEAQ (reference sequence). The CDR3 has 15 amino acids. Trimming shortened V by 5 bases and J by 0 bases, and 13 bases separated the two germline ends. The entire variable domain, with the rest obtained from reference TRBV7-9 and TRBJ1-1, is as follows: DTGVSQNPRHKITKRGQNVTFRCDPISEHNRLYWYRQTLGQGPEFLTYFQNEAQLEKSRLLSDRFSAERPKGSFSTLEIQRTEQGDSAMYLCASSPSVALNTEAFFGQGTRLTVV.

The chain combines TRBV27 with TRBJ1-1, with D maybe TRBD1 (6 bases). Germline CDR1 MNHEY, CDR2 SMNVEV (reference sequence). CDR3 length: 13 residues. The germline V and J ends were trimmed by 6 bases and 0 bases, with 8 bases remaining between them. The CDR3 spells CASRRTVNTEAFF. For the CDR3, the DNA is TGTGCCAGCAGAAGGACAGTGAACACTGAAGCTTTCTTT.

The rearrangement links TRBV29-1 to TRBJ1-1; D is unclear. V lost 3 bases and J lost 5, with 10 bases in between. Germline V gene lookup returns CDR1 SQVTM and CDR2 ANQGSEA. This CDR3 contains 12 residues. The CDR3 DNA reads TGCAGCGTTGATGGAGGAGGGACTGAAGCTTTCTTT. It translates to CSVDGGGTEAFF.

The chain recombines TRBV30 with TRBJ2-7, with D uncertain. CDR3 length equals 11 residues. The V and J ends lost 2 bases and 9 bases respectively, with 11 bases between them. Germline CDR1 reads GTSNPN; CDR2 reads SVGIG (reference sequence). The CDR3 is CAWSMSSAQYF. For the CDR3, the DNA is TGTGCCTGGAGTATGAGTTCCGCGCAGTACTTC.

The V call is TRBV6-5, the J call TRBJ1-4; D gene unclear. V lost 4 bases and J 10 bases, leaving 13 bases between the germline ends. The germline gives CDR1 MNHEY, CDR2 SVGAGI. This CDR3 has 13 residues. CDR3 residues: CASSSGSHVKLFF. DNA for the CDR3: TGTGCCAGCAGTTCCGGGTCCCATGTAAAACTGTTTTTT.

This clone was detected a few times. This chain uses TRBV2 with TRBJ1-6; D gene uncertain. With 7 bases removed from V and 7 bases from J, the gap between germline ends came to 14 bases. The CDR3 has 14 residues. Germline CDR1 is SNHLY and CDR2 is FYNNEI. CDR3 residues: CASNIGVPNSPLHF. CDR3 DNA sequence: TGTGCCAGCAATATCGGGGTCCCCAATTCACCCCTCCACTTT.

The rearrangement uses TRBV30 and TRBJ2-7; 7 bases are shared with TRBD1. This CDR3 spans 12 amino acids. The V and J ends lost 4 bases and 2 bases, in that order; junction bases with no gene match: 2. Germline CDR1 and CDR2: GTSNPN and SVGIG (reference sequence). In DNA, the CDR3 is TGTGCCTGGACAGGGGGAGCCTACGAGCAGTACTTC. This gives the protein CAWTGGAYEQYF.

The CDR3 spells CASSLPQAGSYEQYF. The CDR3 nucleotides are TGCGCCAGCAGCTTGCCCCAAGCTGGCTCCTACGAGCAGTACTTC. The chain combines TRBV5-1 with TRBJ2-7, with D hard to call. This CDR3 comprises 15 residues. Germline CDR1 reads SGHRS; CDR2 reads YFSETQ. V shed 1 base and J shed 0 bases, with 11 bases lying between them.

A few counts support this clone. V usage is TRBV5-1 and J usage is TRBJ1-1; D gene unclear. In germline, CDR1 is SGHRS, CDR2 YFSETQ. The CDR3 runs to 14 residues. The V and J ends lost 0 bases and 2 bases respectively, with 8 bases between them. CDR3 amino acids: CASSLGQINTEAFF. CDR3 coding DNA: TGCGCCAGCAGCTTGGGACAAATTAACACTGAAGCTTTCTTT.

The rearrangement joins TRBV30 to TRBJ1-2, with D possibly TRBD1 on 5 matching bases. Germline-derived CDR1 and CDR2 are GTSNPN and SVGIG (reference sequence). The germline V and J ends were trimmed by 1 base and 8 bases, with 14 bases remaining between them. The CDR3 extends over 13 amino acids. CDR3 nucleotide sequence: TGTGCCTGGAGTGATGCCGGGGGTCGAGGCTACACCTTC. It encodes CAWSDAGGRGYTF.